Listed below are T cell receptor beta chains from one sample, sequenced in a study of CD8+ T cells in alopecia areata. Using immunoSEQ multiplex PCR, the repertoire was profiled, and TCRdb retains in-frame clones only, with some absent. The data show more than 130,000 clones, roughly 82% seen once. Sequenced material: CD8+ T cells sorted from blood, taken at week 4, from a patient treated with tofacitinib. The receptors were gathered from a human donor with alopecia areata. Each CDR3 is given with its conserved first and last residue. D genes are given only for firm matches.

D: -
V: TRBV7-6
J: TRBJ1-6
length: 14
DNA: TGTGCCAGCAGCCTTGGGGGCGAGGATTCACCCCTCCACTTT
CDR3: CASSLGGEDSPLHF

D: TRBD2
V: TRBV11-2
J: TRBJ2-1
length: 13
DNA: TGTGCCACCGGACTAGCGGGGTACAATGAGCAGTTCTTC
CDR3: CATGLAGYNEQFF

D: -
V: TRBV30
J: TRBJ1-2
length: 16
DNA: TGTGCCTGGAGTGTTCCTGGAGACCGCTCCTTCTATGGCTACACCTTC
CDR3: CAWSVPGDRSFYGYTF

D: TRBD2
V: TRBV7-9
J: TRBJ2-5
length: 16
DNA: TGTGCCAGCAGCCCGCTGGGCGGGGGTGTCCAAGAGACCCAGTACTTC
CDR3: CASSPLGGGVQETQYF

D: -
V: TRBV5-4
J: TRBJ2-7
length: 13
DNA: TGTGCCAGCAGCTCGGCCGAGAGCTACGAGCAGTACTTC
CDR3: CASSSAESYEQYF

D: TRBD2
V: TRBV7-9
J: TRBJ2-5
length: 15
DNA: TGTGCCAGCAGCTCCCGCGGGAGGGGTGAGGAGACCCAGTACTTC
CDR3: CASSSRGRGEETQYF

D: TRBD1
V: TRBV19
J: TRBJ2-7
length: 15
DNA: TGTGCCAGTAGTATTTTGAGACAGGGGGCGCGCGAGCAGTACTTC
CDR3: CASSILRQGAREQYF

D: -
V: TRBV11-2
J: TRBJ1-1
length: 13
DNA: TGTGCCAGCAGCCAGGTAATGAACACTGAAGCTTTCTTT
CDR3: CASSQVMNTEAFF

D: -
V: TRBV5-4
J: TRBJ2-7
length: 15
DNA: TGTGCCAGCAGCTTAGGCCCTAGAAACATCAACGAGCAGTACTTC
CDR3: CASSLGPRNINEQYF

D: -
V: TRBV6-5
J: TRBJ2-3
length: 15
DNA: TGTGCCAGCAGCCGGAGGGTGGGGAGCACAGATACGCAGTATTTT
CDR3: CASSRRVGSTDTQYF

D: TRBD1
V: TRBV18
J: TRBJ2-7
length: 16
DNA: TGTGCCAGCTCACTAGGACAGGGAAAAGCTTTCTACGAGCAGTACTTC
CDR3: CASSLGQGKAFYEQYF

D: -
V: TRBV29-1
J: TRBJ2-3
length: 15
DNA: TGCAGCGTTGGTAGGGGGGTAGGAATTTCAGATACGGAGTATTTT
CDR3: CSVGRGVGISDTEYF

D: TRBD1
V: TRBV29-1
J: TRBJ2-2
length: 14
DNA: TGCAGCGTCGGCGGGACAGGGGTCGGCGGGGAGCTGTTTTTT
CDR3: CSVGGTGVGGELFF

D: TRBD1
V: TRBV5-1
J: TRBJ1-1
length: 15
DNA: TGCGCCAGCAGCTTGGCCCAGGGGGGGAACACTGAAGCTTTCTTT
CDR3: CASSLAQGGNTEAFF

D: -
V: TRBV4-1
J: TRBJ2-5
length: 12
DNA: TGCGCCAGCAGCCAAGAGGGCGAGACCCAGTACTTC
CDR3: CASSQEGETQYF